What follows describes a single T cell receptor (beta chain). TCRdb re-analysed the 5' RACE reads in MiXCR, keeping a single row per CDR3 protein. The data contain 100,000 or so distinct CDR3 sequences, 8% to 10% of them singletons. This entry is derived from a study of T cells after yellow fever vaccination. CDR1 SGHKS and CDR2 YYEKEE come from the germline V gene (reference sequence). The CDR3 has 14 residues. Trimming removed 7 bases at V and 2 bases at J, with 14 bases between. The material sequenced was CD8+ T cells not binding an NS4B(214-222) dextramer, sorted from PBMCs, taken about 2 weeks after the first yellow fever vaccination. The receptor was derived from a young man who received the YFV17D yellow fever vaccine. This rearrangement joins TRBV5-5 to TRBJ2-3; D ambiguous. In nucleotides, the CDR3 is TGTGCCAGCGGCCCTGGGCTAATCACAGATACGCAGTATTTT. Amino acids: CASGPGLITDTQYF.